The rows below give T cell receptor beta chains drawn from one sample of a study of neurological immune-mediated disorders. MiXCR, applied by TCRdb to the 5' RACE reads, yields one record per CDR3 protein. The sample holds under 130,000 distinct CDR3 sequences, under 14% seen once. Sequenced input: PBMCs. These TCRs come from a female donor with HTLV-1-associated myelopathy (HAM/TSP). CDR3s include the opening cysteine and the closing phenylalanine or tryptophan. The D gene is left open where the match is weak. Expanded clones get a size class; other rows say once, few or many, or leave the size out.

clone_size,cdr3_length,d_call,v_call,j_call,cdr3_nt,cdr3_aa
many,14,NA,TRBV5-1,TRBJ2-5,TGCGCCAGCAGCTTGGGAAGCAGGGGTGAGACCCAGTACTTC,CASSLGSRGETQYF
NA,15,NA,TRBV6-5,TRBJ2-1,TGTGCCAGCAGTTACTCCAAAAGGAGGCTCTATGAGCAGTTCTTC,CASSYSKRRLYEQFF
many,15,NA,TRBV6-5,TRBJ1-2,TGTGCCAGCAGTTACTCCCCCAGGGATGGGTATGGCTACACCTTC,CASSYSPRDGYGYTF
many,15,NA,TRBV5-1,TRBJ1-1,TGCGCCAGCAGCTTAGGAGGGGCAGGAAACACTGAAGCTTTCTTT,CASSLGGAGNTEAFF
few,16,TRBD2,TRBV5-1,TRBJ2-2,TGCGCCAGCAGCGCCCGGGGGGGGGCGAACACCGGGGAGCTGTTTTTT,CASSARGGANTGELFF
many,17,NA,TRBV20-1,TRBJ1-5,TGCAGTGCTAGAGTTGAGGACTTAGGCAGGAATAATCAGCCCCAGCATTTT,CSARVEDLGRNNQPQHF
few,14,TRBD1,TRBV5-1,TRBJ2-3,TGCGCCAGCAGCCCGGACAGGGTGACAGATACGCAGTATTTT,CASSPDRVTDTQYF
many,15,NA,TRBV11-2,TRBJ2-1,TGTGCCAGCAGCTTAGATCCGACAGTACCTAATGAGCAGTTCTTC,CASSLDPTVPNEQFF
few,13,NA,TRBV7-2,TRBJ2-7,TGTGCCAGCAGCGAGGGGTCCTTCTACGAGCAGTACTTC,CASSEGSFYEQYF
many,15,TRBD1,TRBV12-3/TRBV12-4,TRBJ2-1,TGTGCCAGCAGCCCCGGGACAGGGGGCTTGGATGAGCAGTTCTTC,CASSPGTGGLDEQFF
many,15,NA,TRBV7-9,TRBJ1-2,TGTGCCAGCAGCTTAAGGGGGAGAGGAGGCGCCGGCTACACCTTC,CASSLRGRGGAGYTF
many,15,TRBD2,TRBV20-1,TRBJ2-3,TGCAGTGCTAGAGATCTAGCGGGACTTCCAGATACGCAGTATTTT,CSARDLAGLPDTQYF
many,15,NA,TRBV6-5,TRBJ2-7,TGTGCCAGCAAAGCGCAGCGTAAAGGACCCTACGAGCAGTACTTC,CASKAQRKGPYEQYF
many,14,TRBD2,TRBV7-2,TRBJ2-5,TGTGCCAGCAGCCGCCAGCGGGGGGAAGAGACCCAGTACTTC,CASSRQRGEETQYF
many,14,NA,TRBV5-1,TRBJ1-2,TGCGCCAGCAGCGGAGACAGCCTTGGGAAGGGCTACACCTTC,CASSGDSLGKGYTF
many,13,NA,TRBV5-5,TRBJ1-2,TGTGCCAGCAGCCCCCGGACAGACTATGGCTACACCTTC,CASSPRTDYGYTF
many,15,TRBD2,TRBV5-6,TRBJ2-1,TGTGCCAGCAGTTCCCGGACGGGGGGGCCGCATGAGCAGTTCTTC,CASSSRTGGPHEQFF
NA,13,TRBD1,TRBV29-1,TRBJ2-4,TGCAGCGTACTAGACAGGGTCGGAAACATTCAGTACTTC,CSVLDRVGNIQYF
few,15,TRBD1,TRBV12-3/TRBV12-4,TRBJ2-3,TGTGCCAGCACCCCCCCGGGACAGGGACGAGATACGCAGTATTTT,CASTPPGQGRDTQYF
many,15,TRBD2,TRBV7-2,TRBJ2-7,TGTGCCAGCAGCCCCCGTAGCGGGACCTCCTACGAGCAGTACTTC,CASSPRSGTSYEQYF
many,14,NA,TRBV10-3,TRBJ2-3,TGTGCCATCAGCAGGGGGGGCCAGGAAGATACGCAGTATTTT,CAISRGGQEDTQYF
many,14,NA,TRBV7-2,TRBJ2-5,TGTGCCAGCAGCTTCGGCTCCTCGGGGACGACCCAGTACTTC,CASSFGSSGTTQYF
many,13,NA,TRBV5-5,TRBJ2-7,TGTGCCAGCAGCACGTGGAGTTTCTACGAGCAGTACTTC,CASSTWSFYEQYF
few,12,NA,TRBV28,TRBJ2-7,TGTGCCAGCAGTAAGGGCGGGTACGAGCAGTACTTC,CASSKGGYEQYF
few,15,TRBD1,TRBV12-3/TRBV12-4,TRBJ2-7,TGTGCCAGCAGCCGAATCGGGACAGGCGCCTACGAGCAGTACTTC,CASSRIGTGAYEQYF
many,15,TRBD2,TRBV12-3/TRBV12-4,TRBJ2-3,TGTGCCAGCAGTTCCCTAGCGGAGAGCACAGATACGCAGTATTTT,CASSSLAESTDTQYF